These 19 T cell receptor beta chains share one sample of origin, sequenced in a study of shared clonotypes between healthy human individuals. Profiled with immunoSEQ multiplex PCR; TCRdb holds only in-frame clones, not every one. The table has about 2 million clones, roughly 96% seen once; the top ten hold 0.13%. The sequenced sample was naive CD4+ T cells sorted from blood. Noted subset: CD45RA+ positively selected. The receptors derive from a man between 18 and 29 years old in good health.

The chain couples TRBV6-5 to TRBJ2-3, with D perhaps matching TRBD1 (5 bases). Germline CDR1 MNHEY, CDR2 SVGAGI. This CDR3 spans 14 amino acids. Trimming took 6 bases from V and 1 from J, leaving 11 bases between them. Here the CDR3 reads CASRDIVGTDTQYF. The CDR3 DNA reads TGTGCCAGCAGGGACATAGTTGGCACAGATACGCAGTATTTT.

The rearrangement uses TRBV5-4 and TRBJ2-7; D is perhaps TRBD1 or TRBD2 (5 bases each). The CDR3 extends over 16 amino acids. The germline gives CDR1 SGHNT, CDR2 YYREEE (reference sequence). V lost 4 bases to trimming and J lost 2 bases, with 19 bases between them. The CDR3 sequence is CASSPIGGKGAYEQYF. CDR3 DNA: TGTGCCAGCAGCCCAATCGGAGGTAAAGGGGCCTACGAGCAGTACTTC.

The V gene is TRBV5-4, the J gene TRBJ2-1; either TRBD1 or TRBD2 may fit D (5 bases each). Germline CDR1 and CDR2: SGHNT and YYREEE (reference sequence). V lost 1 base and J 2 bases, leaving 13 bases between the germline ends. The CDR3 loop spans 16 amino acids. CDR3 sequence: CASSLFGRDPYNEQFF. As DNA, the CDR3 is TGTGCCAGCAGCTTGTTCGGCAGGGACCCCTACAATGAGCAGTTCTTC.

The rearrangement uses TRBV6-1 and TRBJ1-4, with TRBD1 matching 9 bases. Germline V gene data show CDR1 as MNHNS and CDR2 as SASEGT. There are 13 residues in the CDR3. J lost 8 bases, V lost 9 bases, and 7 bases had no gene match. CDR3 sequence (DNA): TGTGCCAGACTAGACAGGGGGAGGGAAAAACTGTTTTTT. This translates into CARLDRGREKLFF.

This CDR3 is CASSQPGPTGELFF. CDR3 bases: TGTGCCAGCTCCCAACCAGGGCCCACCGGGGAGCTGTTTTTT. V and J are TRBV18 and TRBJ2-2; D might be TRBD1 (5 bases). Germline CDR1 is KGHSH and CDR2 is LQKENI. Trimming left V 6 bases short and J 4 bases short, with 12 bases between. The CDR3 extends over 14 amino acids.

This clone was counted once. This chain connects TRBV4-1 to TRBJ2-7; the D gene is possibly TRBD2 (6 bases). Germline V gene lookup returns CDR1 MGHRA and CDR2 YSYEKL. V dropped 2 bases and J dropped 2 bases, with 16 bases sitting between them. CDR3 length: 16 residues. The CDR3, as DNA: TGCGCCAGCAGCCAAAATCCCTCGGGAGAGGCCTACGAGCAGTACTTC. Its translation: CASSQNPSGEAYEQYF.

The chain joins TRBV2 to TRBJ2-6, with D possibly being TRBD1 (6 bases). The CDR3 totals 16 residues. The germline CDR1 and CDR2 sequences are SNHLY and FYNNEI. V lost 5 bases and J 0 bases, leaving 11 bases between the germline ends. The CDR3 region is CASSPDRFSGANVLTF. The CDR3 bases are TGTGCCAGCAGTCCCGACAGGTTCTCTGGGGCCAACGTCCTGACTTTC.

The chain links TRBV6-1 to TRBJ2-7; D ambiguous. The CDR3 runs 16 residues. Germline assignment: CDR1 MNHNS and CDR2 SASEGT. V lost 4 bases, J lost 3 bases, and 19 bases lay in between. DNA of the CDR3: TGTGCCAGCAGTGTATCTCCTGGGTCTAACTACTACGAGCAGTACTTC. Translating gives CASSVSPGSNYYEQYF.

As DNA, the CDR3 is TGTGCCAGCAGCTTGGGCGGGAGGGCTAACGAGCAGTACTTC. Translated, it gives CASSLGGRANEQYF. The chain links TRBV5-5 to TRBJ2-7, with 9 bases identical to TRBD2. The V gene's germline CDR1 is SGHKS and CDR2 YYEKEE (reference sequence). CDR3 length: 14 amino acids. V lost 0 bases, J lost 5 bases, and 3 bases stayed unmatched.

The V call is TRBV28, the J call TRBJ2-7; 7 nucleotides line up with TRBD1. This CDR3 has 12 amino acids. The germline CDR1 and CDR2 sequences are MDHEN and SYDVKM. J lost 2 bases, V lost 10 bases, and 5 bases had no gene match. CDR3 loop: CAIQGSPYEQYF. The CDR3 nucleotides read TGTGCCATACAGGGGTCCCCCTACGAGCAGTACTTC.

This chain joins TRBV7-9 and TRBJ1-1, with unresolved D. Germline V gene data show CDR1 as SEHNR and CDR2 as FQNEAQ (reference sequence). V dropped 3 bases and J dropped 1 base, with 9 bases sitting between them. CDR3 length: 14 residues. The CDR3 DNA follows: TGTGCCAGCAGCTTCCTTGGATCGAACACTGAAGCTTTCTTT. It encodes CASSFLGSNTEAFF.

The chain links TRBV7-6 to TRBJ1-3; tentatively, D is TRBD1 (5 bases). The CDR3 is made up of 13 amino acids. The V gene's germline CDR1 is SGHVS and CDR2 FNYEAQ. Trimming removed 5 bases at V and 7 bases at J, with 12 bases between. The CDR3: CASSAQGYNTIYF. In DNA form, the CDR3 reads TGTGCCAGCAGCGCGCAGGGTTATAACACCATATATTTT.

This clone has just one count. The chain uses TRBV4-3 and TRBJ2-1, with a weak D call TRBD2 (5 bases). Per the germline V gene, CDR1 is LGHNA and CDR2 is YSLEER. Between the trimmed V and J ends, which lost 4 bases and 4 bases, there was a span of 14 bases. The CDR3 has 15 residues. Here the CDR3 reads CASSLSASSYNEQFF. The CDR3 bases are TGCGCCAGCAGCCTAAGCGCTAGCAGTTACAATGAGCAGTTCTTC.

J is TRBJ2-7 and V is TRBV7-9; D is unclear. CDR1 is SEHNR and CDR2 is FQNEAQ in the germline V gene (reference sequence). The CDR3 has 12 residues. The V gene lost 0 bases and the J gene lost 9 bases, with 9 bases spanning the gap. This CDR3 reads CASSLALNVQYF. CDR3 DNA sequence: TGTGCCAGCAGCTTAGCGCTAAATGTGCAGTACTTC.

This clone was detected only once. CDR3 amino acids: CASSQRVNEQFF. The CDR3 nucleotides read TGTGCCAGCAGTCAACGGGTGAATGAGCAGTTCTTC. The chain couples TRBV6-6 to TRBJ2-1; D remains unclear. Trimming took 5 bases from V and 7 from J, leaving 9 bases between them. This CDR3 contains 12 residues. CDR1 is MNHNY, CDR2 SVGAGI, per germline (reference sequence).

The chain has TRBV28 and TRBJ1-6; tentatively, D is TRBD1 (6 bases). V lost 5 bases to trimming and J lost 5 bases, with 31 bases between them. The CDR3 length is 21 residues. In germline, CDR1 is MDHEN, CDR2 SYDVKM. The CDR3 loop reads CASSTPWGASFPDKDNSPLHF. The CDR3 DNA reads TGTGCCAGCAGTACCCCCTGGGGGGCCTCCTTTCCAGATAAGGATAATTCACCCCTCCACTTT.

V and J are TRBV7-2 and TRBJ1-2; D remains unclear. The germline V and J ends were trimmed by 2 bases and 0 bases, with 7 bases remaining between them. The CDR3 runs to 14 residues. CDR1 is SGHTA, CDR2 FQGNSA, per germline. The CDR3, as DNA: TGTGCCAGCAGCTTATGGGATGCTAACTATGGCTACACCTTC. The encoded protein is CASSLWDANYGYTF.

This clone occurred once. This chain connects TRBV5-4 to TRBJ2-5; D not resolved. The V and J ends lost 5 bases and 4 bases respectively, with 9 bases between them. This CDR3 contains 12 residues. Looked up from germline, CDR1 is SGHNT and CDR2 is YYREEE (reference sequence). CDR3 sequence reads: CASSFLPETQYF. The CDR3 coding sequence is TGTGCCAGCAGTTTCCTTCCAGAGACCCAGTACTTC.

The CDR3 loop is CASSLAGQNTEAFF. The DNA for the CDR3 is TGTGCCAGCAGCTTAGCGGGGCAGAACACTGAAGCTTTCTTT. The genes are TRBV7-6 and TRBJ1-1; D might be TRBD1 (5 bases). Germline values: CDR1 SGHVS, CDR2 FNYEAQ. The V gene lost 0 bases and the J gene lost 1 base, with 6 bases spanning the gap. CDR3 length equals 14 residues.